The 14 T cell receptor beta chains below were found in one sample sequenced in a study of T-cell reconstitution after alpha-beta-depleted transplantation in children. The TCRbeta library was prepared with unique molecular identifiers. TCRdb processed the PCR reads anew with MiXCR; each CDR3 protein has one entry. The sample records about 400,000 distinct CDR3 sequences, roughly 22% being singletons. Material: PBMCs from the stem cell graft donor, obtained from the stem cell graft. These TCRs come from a human donor who donated a stem cell graft to a child with acute myeloid leukemia.

There are many counts of this clonotype. The V and J genes are TRBV20-1 and TRBJ2-5, with 7 bases identical to TRBD2. Trimming took 6 bases from V and 5 from J; bases not matched to a gene: 12. The CDR3 has 14 amino acids. Germline assignment: CDR1 DFQATT and CDR2 SNEGSKA (reference sequence). The CDR3 protein is CSAMPAGSFETQYF. Here the CDR3 DNA reads TGCAGTGCCATGCCAGCGGGAAGCTTTGAGACCCAGTACTTC.

In its sample, this clonotype was seen a few times. The chain has TRBV25-1 and TRBJ2-6, with D possibly matching TRBD1 (5 bases). V was cut by 5 bases and J by 0 bases, with 17 bases left in between. The CDR3 extends over 18 amino acids. Looked up from germline, CDR1 is MGHDK and CDR2 is SYGVNS. CDR3 amino acids: CASSSSGMGPSGANVLTF. The CDR3 DNA sequence: TGTGCCAGCAGTTCCTCAGGGATGGGGCCCTCTGGGGCCAACGTCCTGACTTTC.

This clonotype was recorded at least ten times. In DNA form, the CDR3 reads TGCAGCGTTGAAGATCGGACAGGGGGCAACTCCTACGAGCAGTACTTC. This translates into CSVEDRTGGNSYEQYF. The J gene is TRBJ2-7, the V gene TRBV29-1; 11 bases are shared with TRBD1. From germline, CDR1 is SQVTM and CDR2 ANQGSEA. With V trimmed by 0 bases and J by 0 bases, 4 bases remained unmatched. CDR3 length: 16 amino acids.

This clonotype came up many times. The chain is built from TRBV12-3 or TRBV12-4 and TRBJ2-1, with TRBD2 as a possible D gene (6 bases). The CDR3 is 13 amino acids. V was clipped by 3 bases and J by 7 bases, with 10 bases between them. The CDR3 DNA follows: TGTGCCAGCAGTTTGCTAGCGAAAAATGAGCAGTTCTTC. Translation: CASSLLAKNEQFF.

This clonotype was picked up a small number of times. The chain employs TRBV2 and TRBJ2-1, with 11 bases that match TRBD2. The trim removed 8 bases at V and 8 bases at J, leaving 26 bases unmatched. The CDR3 extends over 20 amino acids. CDR1 is SNHLY and CDR2 is FYNNEI in the germline V gene. Here the CDR3 DNA reads TGTGCCAGCGCCAGAAGTGAGGTGTTACTAGCGGGAGTTCGTGGCGATGAGCAGTTCTTC. Translating gives CASARSEVLLAGVRGDEQFF.

The chain carries TRBV24-1 and TRBJ2-5; D possibly corresponds to TRBD2 (6 bases). Trimming took 4 bases from V and 5 from J, leaving 19 bases between them. The germline gives CDR1 KGHDR, CDR2 SFDVKD. This CDR3 contains 16 residues. The DNA of the CDR3 is TGTGCCACCAGTGACTCGGGGACTTTCTCGTGGGAGACCCAGTACTTC. Its protein is CATSDSGTFSWETQYF.

The chain joins TRBV12-3 or TRBV12-4 to TRBJ1-1, with no clear D. The CDR3 totals 11 residues. The V gene lost 7 bases and the J gene lost 8 bases, with 11 bases spanning the gap. The CDR3 sequence is CASTPGFEAFF. Written as DNA, the CDR3 is TGTGCCAGCACCCCGGGTTTCGAAGCTTTCTTT.

This clonotype was counted ten times or more. CDR3 DNA: TGCAGTGCTAGAGGGACATCCCGCACAGATACGCAGTATTTT. This encodes CSARGTSRTDTQYF. This chain links TRBV20-1 with TRBJ2-3, with D perhaps TRBD1 (5 bases). The CDR3 sequence is 14 residues long. Trimming took 1 base from V and 1 from J, leaving 9 bases between them. Per germline, CDR1 DFQATT and CDR2 SNEGSKA (reference sequence).

This chain uses TRBV30 with TRBJ2-7; 7 nucleotides match TRBD1. The length of the CDR3 is 13 residues. The J segment lost 2 bases and the V segment lost 8 bases, leaving 9 bases of the junction unmatched. The germline gives CDR1 GTSNPN, CDR2 SVGIG (reference sequence). The CDR3 DNA sequence: TGTGCCGGGACAAGGGACAGCGCCTACGAGCAGTACTTC. It translates to CAGTRDSAYEQYF.

V usage is TRBV4-1 and J usage is TRBJ2-7, with a tentative D call TRBD1 (5 bases). CDR3 length equals 14 residues. Germline-derived CDR1 and CDR2 are MGHRA and YSYEKL. V was pared by 2 bases and J by 3 bases, with 11 bases between. This chain's CDR3 is CASSQPRQNYEQYF. The DNA for the CDR3 is TGCGCCAGCAGCCAACCCCGACAGAACTACGAGCAGTACTTC.

The sample holds many counts of this clonotype. This chain links TRBV20-1 with TRBJ2-5; D is perhaps TRBD2 (5 bases). Germline CDR1 DFQATT, CDR2 SNEGSKA (reference sequence). V lost 1 base, J lost 1 base, and 7 bases lay in between. The CDR3 is 13 residues long. The CDR3 nucleotides are TGCAGTGCTAGAGGGACTGTCCAAGAGACCCAGTACTTC. Translation: CSARGTVQETQYF.

The CDR3, as DNA: TGCGCCAGCAGCCAAGAAGTGGAACTAGCGGGCGGCTCCTACGAGCAGTACTTC. It codes for CASSQEVELAGGSYEQYF. This rearrangement joins TRBV4-1 to TRBJ2-7, with 9 bases matching TRBD2. Germline-derived CDR1 and CDR2 are MGHRA and YSYEKL. The CDR3 is made up of 18 amino acids. Trimming removed 0 bases from V and 0 bases from J; junction bases left unmatched: 9.

The chain carries TRBV5-4 and TRBJ2-1; a possible D gene is TRBD2 (6 bases). Germline assignment: CDR1 SGHNT and CDR2 YYREEE (reference sequence). The CDR3 has 16 amino acids. V was trimmed by 0 bases and J by 2 bases, leaving 12 bases between them. CDR3 region: CASSLEEIAAYNEQFF. In DNA, the CDR3 is TGTGCCAGCAGCTTGGAGGAAATAGCGGCCTACAATGAGCAGTTCTTC.

The sample holds a few counts of this clonotype. The rearrangement joins TRBV28 to TRBJ2-7, with 9 bases identical to TRBD1. CDR3 size: 13 residues. J lost 2 bases, V lost 8 bases, and 4 bases had no gene match. The germline V gene encodes CDR1 MDHEN and CDR2 SYDVKM. In DNA form, the CDR3 reads TGTGCCAGCGGTGGGACAGGGCCCTACGAGCAGTACTTC. Translating it yields CASGGTGPYEQYF.